Each of the 30 T cell receptor beta chains below was sequenced from the same sample in a study of T cell responses to AZD1222 COVID-19 vaccine. The table came from immunoSEQ multiplex PCR; TCRdb's copy has only in-frame clones and leaves some out. The data contain 90,000 to 120,000 clones, 93% of them singletons. The sample in question was peripheral blood, obtained on day 0 of AZD1222 vaccination. The source is an adult in good health.

The chain recombines TRBV5-1 with TRBJ1-4; TRBD1 is a possible D gene (5 bases). This CDR3 is built from 14 residues. The V gene lost 2 bases and the J gene lost 7 bases, with 12 bases spanning the gap. Germline CDR1 SGHRS, CDR2 YFSETQ. CDR3 protein: CASSFQGRGEKLFF. In DNA form, the CDR3 reads TGCGCCAGCAGCTTTCAGGGTCGCGGTGAAAAACTGTTTTTT.

V is TRBV29-1 and J is TRBJ1-2, with a possible D match to TRBD1 (5 bases). From germline, CDR1 is SQVTM and CDR2 ANQGSEA. V was pared by 7 bases and J by 8 bases, with 17 bases between. This CDR3 contains 12 residues. This CDR3 is CSARGPSTGYTF. CDR3 nucleotides: TGCAGCGCAAGGGGTCCAAGCACGGGCTACACCTTC. Full variable domain (missing parts from reference TRBV29-1 and TRBJ1-2): SAVISQKPSRDICQRGTSLTIQCQVDSQVTMMFWYRQQPGQSLTLIATANQGSEATYESGFVIDKFPISRPNLTFSTLTVSNMSPEDSSIYLCSARGPSTGYTFGSGTRLTVV.

The chain links TRBV27 to TRBJ1-1; D is possibly TRBD1 (6 bases). Germline CDR1 reads MNHEY; CDR2 reads SMNVEV (reference sequence). CDR3 length: 13 amino acids. Trimming took 2 bases from V and 6 from J, leaving 10 bases between them. The DNA of the CDR3 is TGTGCCAGCAGTTTAAGATGGGGGCCTGAAGCTTTCTTT. It encodes CASSLRWGPEAFF.

J is TRBJ2-7 and V is TRBV6-5, with a tentative D call TRBD1 (5 bases). Germline lookup yields CDR1 MNHEY and CDR2 SVGAGI. Trimming removed 7 bases at V and 3 bases at J, with 16 bases between. The CDR3 is 14 amino acids. For the CDR3, the DNA is TGTGCCAGCAACCAACTCGGGCAGGGCTACGAGCAGTACTTC. Translated, it gives CASNQLGQGYEQYF.

Remarks on this clone: The germline gene is not matched at one end of the junction; a read error may be the cause. CDR3 bases: TGTGCCAGCAGCCCAGGGACAGTCTCCTCAGGGCTCTTT. Residues: CASSPGTVSSGLF. The chain is built from TRBV11-2 and TRBJ1-1; TRBD1 agrees at 7 bases. Per the germline V gene, CDR1 is SGHAT and CDR2 is FQNNGV. CDR3 length: 13 amino acids. Full variable domain (missing parts from reference TRBV11-2 and TRBJ1-1): EAGVAQSPRYKIIEKRQSVAFWCNPISGHATLYWYQQILGQGPKLLIQFQNNGVVDDSQLPKDRFSAERLKGVDSTLKIQPAKLEDSAVYLCASSPGTVSSGLFGQGTRLTVV.

This clone was seen just once. The chain recombines TRBV30 with TRBJ1-6; the match to TRBD1 covers 11 bases. This CDR3 region has 15 residues. Germline trimming cut 2 bases from V and 10 bases from J; bases unmatched to any gene: 7. Germline V gives CDR1 GTSNPN, CDR2 SVGIG (reference sequence). DNA of the CDR3: TGTGCCTGGAGTACCGGACAGGGGGCTGGATCACCCCTCCACTTT. This encodes CAWSTGQGAGSPLHF. The whole variable domain, filled in from reference TRBV30 and TRBJ1-6, reads SQTIHQWPATLVQPVGSPLSLECTVEGTSNPNLYWYRQAAGRGLQLLFYSVGIGQISSEVPQNLSASRPQDRQFILSSKKLLLSDSGFYLCAWSTGQGAGSPLHFGNGTRLTVT.

This chain links TRBV6-5 with TRBJ1-4; D unclear. V was cut by 0 bases and J by 10 bases, with 9 bases left in between. CDR3 size: 13 residues. The V gene's germline CDR1 is MNHEY and CDR2 SVGAGI. DNA for the CDR3: TGTGCCAGCAGTTACTCGAACTTGGGAAAACTGTTTTTT. Its translation is CASSYSNLGKLFF.

V and J are TRBV29-1 and TRBJ2-7, with D hard to call. The CDR3 has 13 residues. Germline V gene sequence: CDR1 SQVTM, CDR2 ANQGSEA. The germline V and J ends were trimmed by 5 bases and 6 bases, with 17 bases remaining between them. The CDR3 is CSVYFQPSGEQYF. Here the CDR3 DNA reads TGCAGCGTTTATTTCCAGCCTTCTGGCGAGCAGTACTTC.

V and J are TRBV30 and TRBJ1-1, with D hard to call. The germline V gene has CDR1 GTSNPN and CDR2 SVGIG (reference sequence). The CDR3 covers 13 residues. V lost 3 bases to trimming and J lost 10 bases, with 18 bases between them. CDR3 residues: CAWSPGPEGGAFF. The CDR3, as DNA: TGTGCCTGGAGCCCCGGGCCCGAGGGTGGAGCTTTCTTT. Full variable domain (missing parts from reference TRBV30 and TRBJ1-1): SQTIHQWPATLVQPVGSPLSLECTVEGTSNPNLYWYRQAAGRGLQLLFYSVGIGQISSEVPQNLSASRPQDRQFILSSKKLLLSDSGFYLCAWSPGPEGGAFFGQGTRLTVV.

The V gene is TRBV7-2, the J gene TRBJ1-1, with a possible D match to TRBD1 (6 bases). V shed 7 bases and J shed 6 bases, with 18 bases lying between them. Germline CDR1 and CDR2: SGHTA and FQGNSA. This CDR3 contains 14 residues. Written as DNA, the CDR3 is TGTGCCAGCACCAGCCCCTTCAGGACAGCTGAAGCTTTCTTT. Translating gives CASTSPFRTAEAFF.

The chain combines TRBV28 with TRBJ1-6; unclear D gene. Germline CDR1 reads MDHEN; CDR2 reads SYDVKM. The ends were cut back, 7 bases at V and 7 bases at J, with 11 bases in the middle. There are 13 residues in the CDR3. For the CDR3, the DNA is TGTGCCAGCACCGATACCGCCAATTCACCCCTCCACTTT. It encodes CASTDTANSPLHF.

This sequence joins TRBV5-6 and TRBJ1-1; D remains unclear. The ends were cut back, 1 base at V and 0 bases at J, with 13 bases in the middle. Germline V gene sequence: CDR1 SGHDT, CDR2 YYEEEE. This CDR3 region has 16 residues. CDR3: CASSLRFRVMNTEAFF. In DNA, the CDR3 is TGTGCCAGCAGCTTGCGGTTCCGAGTCATGAACACTGAAGCTTTCTTT.

The chain has TRBV2 and TRBJ1-1; maybe TRBD1 (5 bases). V was shortened by 8 bases and J by 4 bases, with 8 bases between the two germline ends. Looked up from germline, CDR1 is SNHLY and CDR2 is FYNNEI. This CDR3 has 11 residues. The CDR3 loop is CASVGGTEAFF. The CDR3 DNA follows: TGTGCCAGCGTCGGGGGCACTGAAGCTTTCTTT.

The chain links TRBV18 to TRBJ1-5; possibly TRBD1 for D (5 bases). Deletions cut 4 bases from V and 7 bases from J, with 20 bases between. Germline lookup yields CDR1 KGHSH and CDR2 LQKENI. The CDR3 runs 16 residues. CDR3 loop: CASSLIRGGDGQPQHF. CDR3 bases: TGTGCCAGCTCACTGATCCGCGGGGGAGACGGGCAGCCCCAGCATTTT.

The chain couples TRBV9 to TRBJ1-2, with D perhaps matching TRBD1 (5 bases). Germline V gene data show CDR1 as SGDLS and CDR2 as YYNGEE. The CDR3 runs 15 residues. V lost 0 bases, J lost 0 bases, and 9 bases lay in between. This CDR3 reads CASSVGPGTNYGYTF. The CDR3 DNA sequence: TGTGCCAGCAGCGTAGGCCCAGGGACTAACTATGGCTACACCTTC.

V is TRBV25-1 and J is TRBJ1-2; D gene uncertain. Trimming shortened V by 1 base and J by 5 bases, and 11 bases separated the two germline ends. CDR3 length: 14 residues. The germline gives CDR1 MGHDK, CDR2 SYGVNS. CDR3 region: CASSEFFTAYGYTF. CDR3 nucleotides: TGTGCCAGCAGTGAATTTTTCACAGCTTATGGCTACACCTTC.

The V and J genes are TRBV6-5 and TRBJ1-1, with D unclear. The germline V gene encodes CDR1 MNHEY and CDR2 SVGAGI. CDR3 size: 11 residues. Trimming left V 6 bases short and J 5 bases short, with 7 bases between. Here the CDR3 DNA reads TGTGCCAGCAGCCCCCGGACTGAAGCTTTCTTT. This sequence encodes CASSPRTEAFF.

This chain uses TRBV6-5 with TRBJ1-2; 7 bases agree with TRBD1. This CDR3 has 15 amino acids. V lost 6 bases to trimming and J lost 2 bases; unmatched junction nucleotides: 9. Germline assignment: CDR1 MNHEY and CDR2 SVGAGI. The CDR3 DNA sequence: TGTGCCAGCAGAAAACGGGACAGAGCAAACTATGGCTACACCTTC. Residues: CASRKRDRANYGYTF.

V is TRBV29-1 and J is TRBJ1-2; D might be TRBD1 (5 bases). V was trimmed by 7 bases and J by 8 bases, leaving 20 bases between them. The CDR3 spans 13 residues. CDR1 and CDR2 from the germline V gene are SQVTM and ANQGSEA. CDR3 amino acids: CSGLIMEGQGYTF. Written as DNA, the CDR3 is TGCAGCGGCCTTATTATGGAGGGGCAGGGCTACACCTTC.

V gene TRBV29-1 combines with J gene TRBJ2-5; either TRBD1 or TRBD2 may fit D (5 bases each). CDR1 is SQVTM, CDR2 ANQGSEA, per germline. Trimming cost V 4 bases and J 4 bases, with 10 bases left between them. The CDR3 sequence is 12 residues long. The CDR3 DNA is TGCAGCGTTGGACAGAGGGGAGAGACCCAGTACTTC. This gives the protein CSVGQRGETQYF.

The chain couples TRBV6-5 to TRBJ1-6; D remains ambiguous. The CDR3 covers 14 residues. V gave up 2 bases and J gave up 13 bases, with 15 bases separating them. The germline V gene encodes CDR1 MNHEY and CDR2 SVGAGI. In nucleotides, the CDR3 is TGTGCCAGCAGTTACCAGTCCCCTTCGGGCCCCCTCCACTTT. It encodes CASSYQSPSGPLHF.

V is TRBV28 and J is TRBJ1-2, with D unclear. Per the germline V gene, CDR1 is MDHEN and CDR2 is SYDVKM. The CDR3 runs to 14 residues. Deletions cut 2 bases from V and 8 bases from J, with 15 bases between. The CDR3 sequence: CASSLVPEFAGYTF. CDR3 DNA sequence: TGTGCCAGCAGTTTAGTCCCCGAGTTCGCAGGCTACACCTTC.

CDR3 amino acids: CASSLGANTEAFF. CDR3 DNA sequence: TGTGCCAGCAGCTTGGGAGCGAACACTGAAGCTTTCTTT. The rearrangement links TRBV7-3 to TRBJ1-1; D is uncertain. This CDR3 contains 13 residues. Germline CDR1 SGHTA, CDR2 FQGTGA. V was clipped by 3 bases and J by 1 base, with 6 bases between them.

V gene TRBV6-5 combines with J gene TRBJ2-1; TRBD2 might be the D (6 bases). CDR3 size: 14 residues. The V gene lost 9 bases and the J gene lost 8 bases, with 20 bases spanning the gap. The V gene's germline CDR1 is MNHEY and CDR2 SVGAGI. CDR3 residues: CASEVAEISDEQFF. For the CDR3, the DNA is TGTGCCAGTGAGGTAGCGGAGATTTCGGATGAGCAGTTCTTC.

In this sample, this clone turned up once. The chain links TRBV7-8 to TRBJ1-1; D may be TRBD1 (6 bases). The V and J ends lost 7 bases and 5 bases respectively, with 14 bases between them. This CDR3 is built from 13 residues. Germline CDR1 SGHVS, CDR2 FQNEAQ. The CDR3 region is CASTEGVWTEAFF. In DNA, the CDR3 is TGTGCCAGCACCGAGGGGGTATGGACTGAAGCTTTCTTT.

The chain recombines TRBV3-1 (or the pseudogene TRBV3-2) with TRBJ2-3; D is tentatively TRBD1 or TRBD2 (5 bases each). The germline CDR1 and CDR2 sequences are LGHDT and YNNKEL (reference sequence). The CDR3 has 18 residues. V lost 4 bases and J lost 1, with 21 bases in between. This CDR3 reads CASSPPHLGTLGTDTQYF. CDR3 in DNA: TGTGCCAGCAGCCCGCCCCACCTAGGGACCCTAGGCACAGATACGCAGTATTTT.

V is TRBV4-3 and J is TRBJ1-1; a weak D match, TRBD1 (5 bases). V lost 1 base and J lost 2, with 20 bases in between. Germline assignment: CDR1 LGHNA and CDR2 YSLEER. This CDR3 is built from 18 residues. The CDR3 sequence is CASSQVGTYLSPNTEAFF. Written as DNA, the CDR3 is TGCGCCAGCAGCCAAGTTGGGACCTATTTAAGCCCAAACACTGAAGCTTTCTTT.

The chain joins TRBV5-1 to TRBJ1-1; D is unclear. There are 13 residues in the CDR3. Germline loops: CDR1 SGHRS, CDR2 YFSETQ. V was cut by 2 bases and J by 6 bases, with 11 bases left in between. The CDR3 DNA sequence: TGCGCCAGCAGCTTACGTAGAGAATCTGAAGCTTTCTTT. Its protein is CASSLRRESEAFF.

This chain joins TRBV12-3 or TRBV12-4 and TRBJ2-5; D uncertain. V dropped 3 bases and J dropped 5 bases, with 10 bases sitting between them. The length of the CDR3 is 13 residues. The CDR3 DNA sequence: TGTGCCAGCAGTTTTGAACGGCAGGAGACCCAGTACTTC. It codes for CASSFERQETQYF.

This chain connects TRBV28 to TRBJ1-2, with D uncertain. Trimming pared 4 bases from V and 8 bases from J, leaving 11 bases between. Germline CDR1 and CDR2: MDHEN and SYDVKM. This CDR3 has 12 residues. The CDR3 region has the DNA TGTGCCAGCAGTTCAAATACTAGGGGCTACACCTTC. Translation gives CASSSNTRGYTF.